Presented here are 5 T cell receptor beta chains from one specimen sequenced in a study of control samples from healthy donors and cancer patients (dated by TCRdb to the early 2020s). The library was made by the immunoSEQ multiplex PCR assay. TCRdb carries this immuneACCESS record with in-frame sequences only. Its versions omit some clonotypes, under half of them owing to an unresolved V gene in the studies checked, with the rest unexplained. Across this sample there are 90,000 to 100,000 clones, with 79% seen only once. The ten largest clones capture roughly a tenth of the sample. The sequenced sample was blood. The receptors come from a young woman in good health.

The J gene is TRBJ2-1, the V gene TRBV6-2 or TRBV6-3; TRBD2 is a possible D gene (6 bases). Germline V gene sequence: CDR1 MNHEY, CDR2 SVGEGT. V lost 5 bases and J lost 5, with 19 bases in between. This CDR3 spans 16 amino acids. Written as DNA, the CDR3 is TGTGCCAGCAGTCAGACGTTCAGCGGAGGGAACAATGAGCAGTTCTTC. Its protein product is CASSQTFSGGNNEQFF.

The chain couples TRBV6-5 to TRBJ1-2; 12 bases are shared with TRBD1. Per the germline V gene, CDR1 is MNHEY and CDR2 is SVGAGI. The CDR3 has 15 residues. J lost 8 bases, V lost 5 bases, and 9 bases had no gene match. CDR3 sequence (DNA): TGTGCCAGCAGTACCGGGACAGGGGGCTTAGGGGGCTACACCTTC. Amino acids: CASSTGTGGLGGYTF.

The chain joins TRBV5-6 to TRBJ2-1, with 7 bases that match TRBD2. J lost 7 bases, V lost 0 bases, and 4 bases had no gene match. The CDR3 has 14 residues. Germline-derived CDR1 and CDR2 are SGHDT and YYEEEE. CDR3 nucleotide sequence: TGTGCCAGCAGCTTGGCCTTGGGGGGGAATGAGCAGTTCTTC. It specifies CASSLALGGNEQFF.

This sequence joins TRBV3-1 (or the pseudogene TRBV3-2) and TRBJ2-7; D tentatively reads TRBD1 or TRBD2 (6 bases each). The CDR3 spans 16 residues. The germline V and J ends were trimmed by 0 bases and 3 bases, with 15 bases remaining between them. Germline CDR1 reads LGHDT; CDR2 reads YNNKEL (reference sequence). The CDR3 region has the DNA TGTGCCAGCAGCCAAGATCCGGGGGCCCCGTTCTACGAGCAGTACTTC. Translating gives CASSQDPGAPFYEQYF.

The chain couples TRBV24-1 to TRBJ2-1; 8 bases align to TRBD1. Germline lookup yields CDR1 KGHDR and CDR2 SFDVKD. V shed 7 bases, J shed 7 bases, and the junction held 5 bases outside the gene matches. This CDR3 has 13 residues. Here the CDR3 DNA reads TGTGCCACCAGGACAGGGGTGCTAAATGAGCAGTTCTTC. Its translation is CATRTGVLNEQFF.